Listed here are 2 T cell receptor beta chains from one sample, sequenced in a study of blood T cell repertoires in COVID-19. Sequencing used immunoSEQ multiplex PCR; TCRdb keeps in-frame clones, though not all of them. The sample has about 60,000 clones; about 80% are singletons. The source material was peripheral blood. The origin of the receptors is a man aged 60 to 75 with acute or convalescent COVID-19.

DNA for the CDR3: TGCGCCGGATGGACAACCTGGGAAGGCTACACCTTC. Translation gives CAGWTTWEGYTF. V is TRBV10-2 and J is TRBJ1-2; D possibly corresponds to TRBD1 (5 bases). This CDR3 contains 12 residues. Between the trimmed V and J ends, which lost 11 bases and 8 bases, there was a span of 18 bases. The germline V gene has CDR1 WSHSY and CDR2 SAAADI.

In nucleotides, the CDR3 is TGCGCCAGCAGCTCTAACCCGGGACTAGCGGGGGCAGATACGCAGTATTTT. Translation: CASSSNPGLAGADTQYF. This chain connects TRBV5-1 to TRBJ2-3, with 14 bases matching TRBD2. The CDR3 is 17 amino acids. Germline lookup yields CDR1 SGHRS and CDR2 YFSETQ. Unmatched junction bases numbered 7, after V lost 3 bases and J lost 4 bases.